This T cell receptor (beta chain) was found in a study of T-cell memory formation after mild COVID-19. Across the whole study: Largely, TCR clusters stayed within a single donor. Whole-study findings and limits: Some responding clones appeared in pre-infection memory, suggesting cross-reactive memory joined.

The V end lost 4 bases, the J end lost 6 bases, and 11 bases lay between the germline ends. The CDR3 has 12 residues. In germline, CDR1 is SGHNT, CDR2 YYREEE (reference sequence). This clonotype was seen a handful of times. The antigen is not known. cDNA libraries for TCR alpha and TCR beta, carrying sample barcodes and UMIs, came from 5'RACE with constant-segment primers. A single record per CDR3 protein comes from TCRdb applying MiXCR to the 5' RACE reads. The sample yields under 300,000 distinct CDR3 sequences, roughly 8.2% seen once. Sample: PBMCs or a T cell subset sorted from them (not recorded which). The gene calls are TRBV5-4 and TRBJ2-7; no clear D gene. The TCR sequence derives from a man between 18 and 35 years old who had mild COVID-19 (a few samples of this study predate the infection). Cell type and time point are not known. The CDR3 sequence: CASSQVKGEQYF. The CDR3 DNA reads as TGTGCCAGCAGCCAGGTAAAAGGCGAGCAGTACTTC.